These 4 T cell receptor beta chains were all obtained from the same sample, sequenced in a study of identifying expanded T cells in peripheral blood. This table comes from immunoSEQ multiplex PCR, and its TCRdb copy is limited to in-frame clones, with some not included. In the table there are 100,000 to 150,000 clones, more than 80% of which are singletons. The sequenced sample consisted of blood. Receptors were obtained from a person aged 18 to 75 in good health.

The chain uses TRBV5-8 and TRBJ1-5, with 10 bases aligning to TRBD1. Per germline, CDR1 SGHTS and CDR2 YDEGEE. J was trimmed by 3 bases and V by 0 bases; bases with no gene match: 6. There are 17 residues in the CDR3. The CDR3 sequence is CASSLAGTGVFNQPQHF. The DNA of the CDR3 is TGTGCCAGCAGCTTGGCCGGGACAGGGGTTTTCAATCAGCCCCAGCATTTT.

The sample holds one count of this clone. The CDR3 reads CAWSKGTANYGYTF. CDR3 nucleotide sequence: TGTGCCTGGAGCAAAGGGACAGCTAACTATGGCTACACCTTC. The V call is TRBV30, the J call TRBJ1-2, with 7 bases that match TRBD1. The CDR3 is 14 residues long. V dropped 3 bases and J dropped 0; count of bases not matched to a gene: 4. Germline CDR1 and CDR2: GTSNPN and SVGIG (reference sequence). The entire variable domain, with the rest obtained from reference TRBV30 and TRBJ1-2, is as follows: SQTIHQWPATLVQPVGSPLSLECTVEGTSNPNLYWYRQAAGRGLQLLFYSVGIGQISSEVPQNLSASRPQDRQFILSSKKLLLSDSGFYLCAWSKGTANYGYTFGSGTRLTVV.

The chain carries TRBV13 and TRBJ1-2; D remains unclear. The germline V gene encodes CDR1 PRHDT and CDR2 FYEKMQ (reference sequence). Trimming cost V 0 bases and J 4 bases, with 15 bases left between them. The CDR3 has 16 residues. The DNA of the CDR3 is TGTGCCAGCAGCTTAGGCCGAGGAGCCATCTTCTATGGCTACACCTTC. Translation: CASSLGRGAIFYGYTF.

CDR3 sequence reads: CASSQSGGQGADEQFF. As DNA, the CDR3 is TGTGCCAGCAGCCAATCCGGGGGACAGGGGGCGGATGAGCAGTTCTTC. This chain uses TRBV11-3 with TRBJ2-1, with 12 positions matching TRBD1. Germline lookup yields CDR1 SGHNT and CDR2 YENEEA. This CDR3 is built from 16 residues. Trimming at V came to 5 bases and at J to 8 bases, leaving 10 bases not matched to a gene. Variable domain in full (rest from reference TRBV11-3 and TRBJ2-1): EAGVVQSPRYKIIEKKQPVAFWCNPISGHNTLYWYLQNLGQGPELLIRYENEEAVDDSQLPKDRFSAERLKGVDSTLKIQPAELGDSAVYLCASSQSGGQGADEQFFGPGTRLTVL.